This entry features one TCR beta chain sequence. Its antigen remains unknown. The CDR3 runs 15 residues. Per the germline V gene, CDR1 is MDHEN and CDR2 is SYDVKM. Trimming took off 5 bases at V and 9 bases at J, with 20 bases between the two ends. Only in-frame clones appear in the TCRdb table, and some are missing; sequencing was by immunoSEQ multiplex PCR. This table has roughly 95,000 clones, 85% appearing once. These data are taken from a study of cytomegalovirus exposure and HLA in healthy donors. Overall study results and limits: Cytomegalovirus-associated status was assigned to around 160 TCR beta chains.

The sequence came from a young man in good health and CMV-seropositive. Sequenced: PBMCs. The chain combines TRBV28 with TRBJ2-1; maybe TRBD2 (5 bases). The CDR3 loop is CASSDSLGRVSEQFF. CDR3 nucleotide sequence: TGTGCCAGCAGTGATTCCCTAGGGCGGGTGAGTGAGCAGTTCTTC. Complete variable domain (other parts from reference TRBV28 and TRBJ2-1): DVKVTQSSRYLVKRTGEKVFLECVQDMDHENMFWYRQDPGLGLRLIYFSYDVKMKEKGDIPEGYSVSREKKERFSLILESASTNQTSMYLCASSDSLGRVSEQFFGPGTRLTVL.